This T cell receptor beta chain was obtained from a study of early T cells in non-severe SARS-CoV-2 infection. Study-level information: Alpha and beta chains were unpaired, from unsorted whole-blood bulk RNA. Study results and limitations: In VDJdb matching, anti-spike CD8 responses were favored while private and CD4 specificities went missing.

This clonotype was counted at least ten times. The target antigen is unknown. V lost 4 bases and J lost 4, with 14 bases in between. CDR1 is GTSNPN, CDR2 SVGIG, per germline (reference sequence). The CDR3 extends over 14 amino acids. The protocol attached unique molecular identifiers to individual cDNA molecules. TCRdb re-derived calls from the 5' RACE reads in MiXCR, one entry per CDR3 protein. The profile covers nearly 45,000 distinct CDR3 sequences, with 11% appearing a single time and around a tenth taken by the ten largest. The rearrangement joins TRBV30 to TRBJ2-4; weak D call: TRBD1 (6 bases). The specimen sequenced was whole blood. The source of this sequence is an adult who was a healthcare worker with PCR-confirmed SARS-CoV-2 infection or an uninfected control (not recorded which). The CDR3 DNA reads TGTGCCTGGAATTGGGGCAGGGGAAAAAACATTCAGTACTTC. Translating gives CAWNWGRGKNIQYF. The full variable domain, with the rest looked up from reference TRBV30 and TRBJ2-4, is SQTIHQWPATLVQPVGSPLSLECTVEGTSNPNLYWYRQAAGRGLQLLFYSVGIGQISSEVPQNLSASRPQDRQFILSSKKLLLSDSGFYLCAWNWGRGKNIQYFGAGTRLSVL.